This T cell receptor (beta chain) is drawn from a study of shared T cell receptors in the human thymus. This CDR3 has 14 residues. Germline assignment: CDR1 ENHRY and CDR2 SYGVKD. V was cut by 6 bases and J by 11 bases, with 22 bases left in between. Sequenced by immunoSEQ multiplex PCR; TCRdb stores in-frame clones only, minus some. The sample includes some 720,000 clones, roughly 90% seen only once; the top ten take 0.008% to 0.011%. A further study also used this sample, focusing on human thymus T cells.

Specimen: thymocytes. The V call is TRBV10-3, the J call TRBJ1-1, with D possibly matching TRBD1 (6 bases). The receptor was derived from a boy under two years old with a congenital heart defect. The CDR3 reads CAIRPMGAGRTAFF. The CDR3 DNA sequence: TGTGCCATCAGGCCTATGGGGGCGGGTAGAACGGCTTTCTTT.